The 9 T cell receptor beta chains listed next were all sequenced from one sample in a study of graft-versus-host responses after intestinal transplantation. Using immunoSEQ multiplex PCR, the repertoire was profiled, and TCRdb retains in-frame clones only, with some absent. The table has some 15,000 clones, around 94% seen once; the top ten hold roughly 0.71%. Sequenced here: PBMCs, sampled 9 days after transplant. The receptor set was obtained from a human patient who received an intestinal transplant, so some T cells may come from the graft donor.

CDR3 in amino acids: CASSAYWTGYLVNTEAFF. Here the CDR3 DNA reads TGTGCCAGTAGTGCATACTGGACAGGGTATCTGGTGAACACTGAAGCTTTCTTT. The V and J genes are TRBV19 and TRBJ1-1, with 8 bases fitting TRBD1. The CDR3 sequence is 18 residues long. Germline loops: CDR1 LNHDA, CDR2 SQIVND (reference sequence). J lost 0 bases, V lost 5 bases, and 14 bases had no gene match.

The chain is built from TRBV2 and TRBJ2-7; 9 positions agree with TRBD2. The CDR3 has 16 amino acids. V was clipped by 0 bases and J by 10 bases; unmatched bases: 13. Germline loops: CDR1 SNHLY, CDR2 FYNNEI. The chain's CDR3 is CASSEALRGLAGIQYF. The CDR3, as DNA: TGTGCCAGCAGTGAAGCTCTTAGAGGGCTAGCGGGAATTCAGTACTTC.

The table lists this clone with a count of one. The chain has TRBV11-2 and TRBJ2-7; 7 bases are a match to TRBD1. The length of the CDR3 is 12 residues. With 5 bases clipped from V and 9 bases from J, the junction kept 7 bases outside the gene matches. CDR1 and CDR2 from the germline V gene are SGHAT and FQNNGV. The CDR3: CASSLGQAGQYF. CDR3 nucleotides: TGTGCCAGCAGCCTCGGACAGGCGGGGCAGTACTTC.

This chain uses TRBV6-6 with TRBJ2-1, with unresolved D. CDR3 length: 12 residues. Germline CDR1 reads MNHNY; CDR2 reads SVGAGI (reference sequence). The V and J ends lost 2 bases and 8 bases respectively, with 7 bases between them. The CDR3 here is CASSYVSDEQFF. DNA for the CDR3: TGTGCCAGCAGTTACGTGTCGGATGAGCAGTTCTTC.

The gene calls are TRBV11-2 and TRBJ2-2, with 7 bases lining up with TRBD2. From germline, CDR1 is SGHAT and CDR2 FQNNGV. The V gene end was trimmed by 8 bases and the J gene end by 4 bases; junction bases not matched to a gene: 7. This CDR3 region has 14 residues. The CDR3 loop reads CASPRSSGTGELFF. For the CDR3, the DNA is TGTGCCAGCCCCCGCTCTAGCGGCACCGGGGAGCTGTTTTTT.

The V and J genes are TRBV13 and TRBJ2-3; 7 nucleotides align to TRBD1. V shed 4 bases and J 1 base; nucleotides not matched to a gene: 8. In germline, CDR1 is PRHDT, CDR2 FYEKMQ (reference sequence). The CDR3 extends over 16 amino acids. Here the CDR3 DNA reads TGTGCCAGCAGCTCGACGACAGGGTCCCGCACAGATACGCAGTATTTT. It codes for CASSSTTGSRTDTQYF.

This chain joins TRBV4-1 and TRBJ2-5, with a possible D match to TRBD1 (6 bases). The CDR3 has 16 amino acids. Germline assignment: CDR1 MGHRA and CDR2 YSYEKL. V lost 0 bases to trimming and J lost 5 bases, with 16 bases between them. The CDR3 here is CASSQENTGYRETQYF. Written as DNA, the CDR3 is TGCGCCAGCAGCCAAGAAAATACAGGGTATCGGGAGACCCAGTACTTC.

This clone was detected only once. This chain joins TRBV18 and TRBJ2-1, with 8 bases lining up with TRBD1. This CDR3 comprises 15 residues. After removal of 3 bases from V and 7 bases from J, the junction contained 8 bases not matched to a gene. Germline CDR1 and CDR2: KGHSH and LQKENI. The CDR3, as DNA: TGTGCCAGCTCACCCCAGGACAGGGTGTTGAATGAGCAGTTCTTC. Its protein product is CASSPQDRVLNEQFF.

As concerns this clone: Relative to the germline gene, one junction end is altered; a read error may explain this. This chain connects TRBV7-7 to TRBJ2-2, with a possible D match to TRBD2 (6 bases). Germline V lookup: CDR1 SSHAT, CDR2 FNYEAQ (reference sequence). This CDR3 spans 18 amino acids. CDR3 nucleotides: TGTGCTAGCAGTCGTTTACCCGCCGGGACTGTGAACACCGGGGAGCTGTTTTTT. Protein: CASSRLPAGTVNTGELFF.